Sequencing of this T cell receptor (beta chain) was carried out in a study of blood T cell repertoires in COVID-19. Study overall: COVID-19 samples, acute and convalescent, were from the United States, Italy and Spain. In each case, the material was cDNA or gDNA derived from T cells, B-cell-depleted T cells, or PBMCs.

Per the authors' pipeline: Reference gene primer amplification gave nucleated cell count estimates. Sequenced by immunoSEQ multiplex PCR; TCRdb stores in-frame clones only, minus some. The V and J calls and the clone size are those of that table, but D and trimming were determined from the DNA. The profile shows 8,800 or so clones, 88% of them singletons. V lost 0 bases to trimming and J lost 4 bases, with 9 bases between them. CDR1 and CDR2 from the germline V gene are LNHNV and YYDKDF (reference sequence). This CDR3 contains 14 residues. This TCR was recovered from a human donor in a cohort sampled during active COVID-19. The V call is TRBV15, the J call TRBJ1-1; D perhaps matches TRBD1 (5 bases). The sequencing sample was made of peripheral blood. The CDR3 spells CATSRDGGVTEAFF. CDR3 DNA: TGTGCCACCAGCAGAGATGGAGGGGTCACTGAAGCTTTCTTT.